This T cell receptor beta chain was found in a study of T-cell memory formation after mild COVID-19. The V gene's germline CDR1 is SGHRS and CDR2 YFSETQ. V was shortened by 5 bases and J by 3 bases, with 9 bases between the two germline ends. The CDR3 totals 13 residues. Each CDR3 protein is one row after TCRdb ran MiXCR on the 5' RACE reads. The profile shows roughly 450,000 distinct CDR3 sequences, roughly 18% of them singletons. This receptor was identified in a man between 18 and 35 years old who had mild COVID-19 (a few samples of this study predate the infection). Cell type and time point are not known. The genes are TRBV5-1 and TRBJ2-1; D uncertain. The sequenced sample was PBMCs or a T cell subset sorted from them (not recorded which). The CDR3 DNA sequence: TGCGCCAGCAGGTTAAACGACTACAATGAGCAGTTCTTC. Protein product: CASRLNDYNEQFF. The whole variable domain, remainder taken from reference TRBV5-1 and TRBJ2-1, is KAGVTQTPRYLIKTRGQQVTLSCSPISGHRSVSWYQQTPGQGLQFLFEYFSETQRNKGNFPGRFSGRQFSNSRSEMNVSTLELGDSALYLCASRLNDYNEQFFGPGTRLTVL.